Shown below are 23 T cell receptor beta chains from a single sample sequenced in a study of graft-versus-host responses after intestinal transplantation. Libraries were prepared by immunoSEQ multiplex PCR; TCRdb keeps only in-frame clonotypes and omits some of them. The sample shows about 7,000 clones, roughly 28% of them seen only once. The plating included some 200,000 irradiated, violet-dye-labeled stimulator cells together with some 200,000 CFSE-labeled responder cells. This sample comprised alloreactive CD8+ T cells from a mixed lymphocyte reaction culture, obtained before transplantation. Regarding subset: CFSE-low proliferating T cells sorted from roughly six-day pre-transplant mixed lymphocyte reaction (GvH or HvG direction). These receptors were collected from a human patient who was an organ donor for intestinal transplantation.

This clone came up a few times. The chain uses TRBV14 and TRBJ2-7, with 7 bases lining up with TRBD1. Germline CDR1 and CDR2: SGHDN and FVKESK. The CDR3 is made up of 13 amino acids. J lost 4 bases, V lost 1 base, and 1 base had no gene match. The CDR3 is CASSQATGYEQYF. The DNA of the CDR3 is TGTGCCAGCAGCCAAGCGACAGGGTACGAGCAGTACTTC. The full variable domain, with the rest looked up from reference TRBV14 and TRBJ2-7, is EAGVTQFPSHSVIEKGQTVTLRCDPISGHDNLYWYRRVMGKEIKFLLHFVKESKQDESGMPNNRFLAERTGGTYSTLKVQPAELEDSGVYFCASSQATGYEQYFGPGTRLTVT.

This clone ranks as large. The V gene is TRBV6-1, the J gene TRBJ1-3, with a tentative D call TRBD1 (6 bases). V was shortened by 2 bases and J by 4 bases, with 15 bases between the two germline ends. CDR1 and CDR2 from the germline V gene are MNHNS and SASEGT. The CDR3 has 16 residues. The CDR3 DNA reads TGTGCCAGCAGTGAATTCTGGCAGGGGCCCGGAAACACCATATATTTT. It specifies CASSEFWQGPGNTIYF.

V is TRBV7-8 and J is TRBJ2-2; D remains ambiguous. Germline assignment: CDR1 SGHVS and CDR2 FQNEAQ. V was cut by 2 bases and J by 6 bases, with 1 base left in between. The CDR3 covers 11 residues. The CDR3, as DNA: TGTGCCAGCAGCTTATCCGGGGAGCTGTTTTTT. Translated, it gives CASSLSGELFF.

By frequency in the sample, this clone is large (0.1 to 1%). The CDR3 nucleotides read TGTGCCAGCAGCTTTTGGGGGCCTGATAATTCACCCCTCCACTTT. It codes for CASSFWGPDNSPLHF. The chain employs TRBV7-2 and TRBJ1-6, with D possibly being TRBD1 (6 bases). Germline V lookup: CDR1 SGHTA, CDR2 FQGNSA. With 3 bases removed from V and 5 bases from J, the gap between germline ends came to 11 bases. The CDR3 length is 15 residues.

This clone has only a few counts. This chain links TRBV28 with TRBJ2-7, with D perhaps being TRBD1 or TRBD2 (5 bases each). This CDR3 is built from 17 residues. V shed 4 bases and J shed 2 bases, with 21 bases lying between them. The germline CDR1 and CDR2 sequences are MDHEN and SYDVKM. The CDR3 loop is CASSYPGTAAEAYEQYF. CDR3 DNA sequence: TGTGCCAGCAGTTACCCAGGGACGGCGGCGGAGGCCTACGAGCAGTACTTC. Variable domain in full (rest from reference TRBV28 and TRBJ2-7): DVKVTQSSRYLVKRTGEKVFLECVQDMDHENMFWYRQDPGLGLRLIYFSYDVKMKEKGDIPEGYSVSREKKERFSLILESASTNQTSMYLCASSYPGTAAEAYEQYFGPGTRLTVT.

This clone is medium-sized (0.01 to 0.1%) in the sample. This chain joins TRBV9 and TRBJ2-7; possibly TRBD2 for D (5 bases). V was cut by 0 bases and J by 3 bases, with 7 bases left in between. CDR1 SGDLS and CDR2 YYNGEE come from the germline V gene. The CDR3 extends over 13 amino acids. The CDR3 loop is CASSVDGGYEQYF. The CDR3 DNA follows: TGTGCCAGCAGCGTAGATGGAGGCTACGAGCAGTACTTC.

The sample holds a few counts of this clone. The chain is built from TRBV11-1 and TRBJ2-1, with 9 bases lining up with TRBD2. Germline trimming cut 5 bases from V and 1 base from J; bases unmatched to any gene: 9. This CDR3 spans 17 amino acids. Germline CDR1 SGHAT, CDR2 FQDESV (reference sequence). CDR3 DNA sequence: TGTGCCAGCAGCAAGACTATTACTAGCGGGTCCTACAATGAGCAGTTCTTC. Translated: CASSKTITSGSYNEQFF.

The DNA of the CDR3 is TGTGCCAGCAGCCCATGTCTGGGCTATGGCTACACCTTC. The encoded protein is CASSPCLGYGYTF. V gene TRBV27 combines with J gene TRBJ1-2; no firm D call. Germline CDR1 is MNHEY and CDR2 is SMNVEV (reference sequence). Trimming cost V 6 bases and J 4 bases, with 12 bases left between them. This CDR3 is built from 13 residues.

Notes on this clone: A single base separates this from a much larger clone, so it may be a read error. For the CDR3, the DNA is TGTGCCAGCAGCCAGGCCAGGGGCCACGAGCAGTACTTC. This translates into CASSQARGHEQYF. The V and J genes are TRBV4-2 and TRBJ2-7; weak D call: TRBD1 (6 bases). The CDR3 is 13 residues long. The germline CDR1 and CDR2 sequences are LGHNA and YNFKEQ. With 3 bases removed from V and 5 bases from J, the gap between germline ends came to 11 bases.

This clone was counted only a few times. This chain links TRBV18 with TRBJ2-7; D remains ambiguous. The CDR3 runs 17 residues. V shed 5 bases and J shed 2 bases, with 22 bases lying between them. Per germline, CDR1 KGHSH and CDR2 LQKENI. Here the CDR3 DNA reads TGTGCCAGCTCATCCCAACCCCCCCTCTTATACCCCTACGAGCAGTACTTC. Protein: CASSSQPPLLYPYEQYF.

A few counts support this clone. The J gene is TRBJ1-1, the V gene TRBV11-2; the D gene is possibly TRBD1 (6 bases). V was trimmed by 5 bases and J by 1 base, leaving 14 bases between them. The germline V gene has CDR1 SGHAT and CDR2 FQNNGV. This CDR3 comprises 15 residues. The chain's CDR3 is CASSQKRGRNTEAFF. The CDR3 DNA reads TGTGCCAGCAGCCAAAAAAGGGGGAGGAACACTGAAGCTTTCTTT.

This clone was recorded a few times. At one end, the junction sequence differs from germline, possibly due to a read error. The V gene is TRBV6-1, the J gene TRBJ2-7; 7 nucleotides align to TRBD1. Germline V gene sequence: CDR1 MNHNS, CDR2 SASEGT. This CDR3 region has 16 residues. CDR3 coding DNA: TGTGCCATCAGTGACGTGACAGGGCGAAAGGACTACGAGCAGTACTTC. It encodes CAISDVTGRKDYEQYF.

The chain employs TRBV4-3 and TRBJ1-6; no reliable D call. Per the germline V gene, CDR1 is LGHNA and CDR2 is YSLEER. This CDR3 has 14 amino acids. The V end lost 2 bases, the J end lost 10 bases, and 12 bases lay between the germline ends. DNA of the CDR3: TGCGCCAGCAGCCAAACAGAGCCCAGCTCACCCCTCCACTTT. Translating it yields CASSQTEPSSPLHF.

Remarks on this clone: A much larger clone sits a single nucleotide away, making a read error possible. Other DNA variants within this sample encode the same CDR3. The CDR3 region has the DNA TGTGCCAGCAGCATCGGGGCGAGGAATGAGCAGTTCTTC. It encodes CASSIGARNEQFF. The chain couples TRBV25-1 to TRBJ2-1; the D call may be TRBD1 or TRBD2 (5 bases each). V lost 6 bases and J 7 bases, leaving 13 bases between the germline ends. The CDR3 covers 13 residues. Germline values: CDR1 MGHDK, CDR2 SYGVNS.

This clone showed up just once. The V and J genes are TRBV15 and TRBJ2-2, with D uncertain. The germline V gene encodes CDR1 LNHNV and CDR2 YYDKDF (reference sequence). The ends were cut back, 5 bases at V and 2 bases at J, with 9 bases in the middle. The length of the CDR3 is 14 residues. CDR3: CATSWSLNTGELFF. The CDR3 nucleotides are TGTGCCACCAGCTGGTCTTTAAACACCGGGGAGCTGTTTTTT.

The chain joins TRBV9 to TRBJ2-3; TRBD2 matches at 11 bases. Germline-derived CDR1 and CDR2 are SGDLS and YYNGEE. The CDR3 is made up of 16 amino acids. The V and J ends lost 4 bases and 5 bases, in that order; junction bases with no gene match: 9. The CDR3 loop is CASSPYSGGAIDTQYF. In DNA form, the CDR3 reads TGTGCCAGCAGCCCCTATAGCGGGGGGGCGATAGATACGCAGTATTTT.

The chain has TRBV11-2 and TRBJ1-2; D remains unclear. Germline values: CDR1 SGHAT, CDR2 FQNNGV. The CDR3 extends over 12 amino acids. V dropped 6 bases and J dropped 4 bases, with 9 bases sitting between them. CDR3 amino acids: CASSDFLYGYTF. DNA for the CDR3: TGTGCCAGCAGTGATTTCCTCTATGGCTACACCTTC.

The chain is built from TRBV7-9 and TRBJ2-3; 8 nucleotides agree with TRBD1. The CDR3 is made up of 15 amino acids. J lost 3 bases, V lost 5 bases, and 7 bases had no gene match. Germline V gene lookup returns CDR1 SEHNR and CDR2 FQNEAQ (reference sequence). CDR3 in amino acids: CASSQQGARTDTQYF. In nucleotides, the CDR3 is TGTGCCAGCAGCCAGCAGGGGGCAAGGACAGATACGCAGTATTTT.

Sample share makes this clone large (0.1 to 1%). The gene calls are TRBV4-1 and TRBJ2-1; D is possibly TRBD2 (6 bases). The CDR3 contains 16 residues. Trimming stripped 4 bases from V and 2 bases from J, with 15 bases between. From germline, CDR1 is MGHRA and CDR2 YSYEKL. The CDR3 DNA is TGCGCCAGCAGCCCTTCCGGGACTTCGACCTACAATGAGCAGTTCTTC. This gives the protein CASSPSGTSTYNEQFF.

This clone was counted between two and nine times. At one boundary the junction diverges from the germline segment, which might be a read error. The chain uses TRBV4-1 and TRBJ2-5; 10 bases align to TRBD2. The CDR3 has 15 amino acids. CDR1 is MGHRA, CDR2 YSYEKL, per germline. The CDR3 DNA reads TGCGCAAGCAGCTCGACTAGCGGGCAGTGGGAGACCCAGTACTTC. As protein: CASSSTSGQWETQYF.

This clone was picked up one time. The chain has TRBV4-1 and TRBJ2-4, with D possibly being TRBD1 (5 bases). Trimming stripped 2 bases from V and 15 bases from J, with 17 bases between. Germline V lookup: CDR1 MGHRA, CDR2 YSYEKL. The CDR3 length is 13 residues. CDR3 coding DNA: TGCGCCAGCAGCCAAACAACAGGAAACCCCTGGTACTTC. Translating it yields CASSQTTGNPWYF.

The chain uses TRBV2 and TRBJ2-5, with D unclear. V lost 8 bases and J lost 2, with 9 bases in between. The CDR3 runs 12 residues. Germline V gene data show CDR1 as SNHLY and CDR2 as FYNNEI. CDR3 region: CASLGSQETQYF. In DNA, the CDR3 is TGTGCCAGCTTAGGCAGTCAAGAGACCCAGTACTTC.

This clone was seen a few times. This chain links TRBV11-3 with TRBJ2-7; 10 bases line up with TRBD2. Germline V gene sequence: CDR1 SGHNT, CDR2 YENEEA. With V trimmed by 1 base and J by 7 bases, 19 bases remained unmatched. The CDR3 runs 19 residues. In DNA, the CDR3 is TGTGCCAGCAGCTTAGCGCTAGTTTATGTGGACGGGACTAGCGATGAGCAGTACTTC. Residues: CASSLALVYVDGTSDEQYF.